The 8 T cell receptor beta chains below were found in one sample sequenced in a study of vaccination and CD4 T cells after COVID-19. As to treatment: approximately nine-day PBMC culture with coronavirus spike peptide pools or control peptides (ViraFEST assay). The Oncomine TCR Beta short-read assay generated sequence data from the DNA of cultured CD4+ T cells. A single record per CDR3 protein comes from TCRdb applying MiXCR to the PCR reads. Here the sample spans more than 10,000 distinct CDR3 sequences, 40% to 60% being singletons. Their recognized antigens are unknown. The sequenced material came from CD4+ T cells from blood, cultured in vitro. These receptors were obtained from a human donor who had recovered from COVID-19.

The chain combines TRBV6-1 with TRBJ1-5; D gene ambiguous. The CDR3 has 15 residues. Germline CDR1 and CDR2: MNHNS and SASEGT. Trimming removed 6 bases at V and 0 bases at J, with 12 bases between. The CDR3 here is CASRPEPRSNQPQHF. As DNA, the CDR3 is TGTGCCAGCAGGCCGGAACCTCGTAGCAATCAGCCCCAGCATTTT.

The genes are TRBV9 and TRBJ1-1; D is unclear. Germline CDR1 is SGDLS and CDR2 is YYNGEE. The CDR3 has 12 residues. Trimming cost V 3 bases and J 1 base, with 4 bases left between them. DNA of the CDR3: TGTGCCAGCAGCGGAAAGAACACTGAAGCTTTCTTT. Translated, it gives CASSGKNTEAFF.

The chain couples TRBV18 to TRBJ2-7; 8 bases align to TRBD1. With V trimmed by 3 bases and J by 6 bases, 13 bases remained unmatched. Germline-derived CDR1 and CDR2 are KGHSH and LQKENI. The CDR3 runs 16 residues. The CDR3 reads CASSPVDRDRNLEQYF. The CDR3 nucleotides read TGTGCCAGCTCACCGGTCGACCGGGACAGGAATCTCGAGCAGTACTTC.

For the CDR3, the DNA is TGTGCCAGCAGTGTAGGGCAGGGGGGAATGAGGACCCAGTACTTC. Translating it yields CASSVGQGGMRTQYF. The chain employs TRBV2 and TRBJ2-5, with D possibly being TRBD1 (7 bases). In germline, CDR1 is SNHLY, CDR2 FYNNEI. Trimming shortened V by 4 bases and J by 7 bases, and 19 bases separated the two germline ends. This CDR3 spans 15 amino acids.

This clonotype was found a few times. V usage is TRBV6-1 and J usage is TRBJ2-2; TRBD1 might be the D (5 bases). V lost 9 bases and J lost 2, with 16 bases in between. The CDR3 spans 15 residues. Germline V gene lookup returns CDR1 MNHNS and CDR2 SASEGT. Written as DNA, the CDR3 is TGTGCCAGTACACAGGACCCCCTAAACACCGGGGAGCTGTTTTTT. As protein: CASTQDPLNTGELFF.

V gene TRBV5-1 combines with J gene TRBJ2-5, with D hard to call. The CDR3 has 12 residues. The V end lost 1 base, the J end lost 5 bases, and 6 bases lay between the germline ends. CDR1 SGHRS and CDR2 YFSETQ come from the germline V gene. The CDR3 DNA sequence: TGCGCCAGCAGCTTGAATGCGGAGACCCAGTACTTC. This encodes CASSLNAETQYF.

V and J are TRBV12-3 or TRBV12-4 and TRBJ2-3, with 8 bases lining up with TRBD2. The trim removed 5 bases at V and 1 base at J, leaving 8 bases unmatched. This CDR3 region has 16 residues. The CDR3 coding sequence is TGTGCCAGCAGTCCAACCCGGGAGGGGGGCACAGATACGCAGTATTTT. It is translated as CASSPTREGGTDTQYF.

CDR3: CASNKQGARTGELFF. The DNA for the CDR3 is TGTGCCAGCAACAAGCAGGGGGCGCGGACCGGGGAGCTGTTTTTT. The rearrangement links TRBV7-8 to TRBJ2-2; 8 bases match TRBD1. CDR3 size: 15 residues. V shed 7 bases, J shed 5 bases, and the junction held 9 bases outside the gene matches. CDR1 is SGHVS, CDR2 FQNEAQ, per germline.